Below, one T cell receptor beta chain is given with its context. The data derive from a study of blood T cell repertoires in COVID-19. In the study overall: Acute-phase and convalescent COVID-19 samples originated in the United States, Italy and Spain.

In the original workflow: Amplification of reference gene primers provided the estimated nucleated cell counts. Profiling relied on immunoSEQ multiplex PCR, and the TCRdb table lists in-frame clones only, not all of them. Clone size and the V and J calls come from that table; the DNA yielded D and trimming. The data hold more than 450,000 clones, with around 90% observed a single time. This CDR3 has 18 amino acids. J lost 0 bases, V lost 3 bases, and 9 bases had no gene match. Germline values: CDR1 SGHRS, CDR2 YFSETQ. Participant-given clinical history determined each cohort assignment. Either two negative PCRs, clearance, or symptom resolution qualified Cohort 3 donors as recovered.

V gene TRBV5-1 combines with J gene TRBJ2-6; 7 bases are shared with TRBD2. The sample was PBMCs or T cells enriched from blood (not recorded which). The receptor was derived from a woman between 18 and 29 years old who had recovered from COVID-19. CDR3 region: CASSWGGRGSSGANVLTF. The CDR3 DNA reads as TGCGCCAGCAGCTGGGGAGGGCGCGGGAGCTCTGGGGCCAACGTCCTGACTTTC.